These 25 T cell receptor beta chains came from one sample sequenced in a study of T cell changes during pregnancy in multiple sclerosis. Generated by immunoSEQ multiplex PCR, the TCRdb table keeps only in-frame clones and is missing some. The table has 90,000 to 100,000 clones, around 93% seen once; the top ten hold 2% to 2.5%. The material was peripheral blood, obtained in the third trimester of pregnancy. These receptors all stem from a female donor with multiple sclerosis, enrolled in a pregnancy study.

CDR3 residues: CASSLSVDNYGYTF. DNA of the CDR3: TGTGCCAGCAGTTTATCGGTAGATAACTATGGCTACACCTTC. The genes are TRBV27 and TRBJ1-2, with unresolved D. V was shortened by 0 bases and J by 1 base, with 6 bases between the two germline ends. Germline V gene lookup returns CDR1 MNHEY and CDR2 SMNVEV (reference sequence). CDR3 length: 14 amino acids.

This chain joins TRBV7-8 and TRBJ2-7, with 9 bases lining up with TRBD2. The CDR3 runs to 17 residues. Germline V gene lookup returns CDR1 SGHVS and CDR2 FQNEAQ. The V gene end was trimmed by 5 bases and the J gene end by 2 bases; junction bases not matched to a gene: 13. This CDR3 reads CASSPKVGLAGTYEQYF. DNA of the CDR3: TGTGCCAGCAGCCCCAAGGTGGGGCTAGCGGGAACCTACGAGCAGTACTTC. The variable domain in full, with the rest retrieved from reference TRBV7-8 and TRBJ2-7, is GAGVSQSPRYKVAKRGQDVALRCDPISGHVSLFWYQQALGQGPEFLTYFQNEAQLDKSGLPSDRFFAERPEGSVSTLKIQRTQQEDSAVYLCASSPKVGLAGTYEQYFGPGTRLTVT.

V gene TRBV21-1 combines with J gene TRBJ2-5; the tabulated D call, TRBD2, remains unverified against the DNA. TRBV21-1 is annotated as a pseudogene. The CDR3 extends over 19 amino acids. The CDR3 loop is CASSNSKSGRLRDQETQYF. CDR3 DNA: TGTGCCAGCAGCAACAGTAAAAGCGGACGTTTGAGGGACCAAGAGACCCAGTACTTC.

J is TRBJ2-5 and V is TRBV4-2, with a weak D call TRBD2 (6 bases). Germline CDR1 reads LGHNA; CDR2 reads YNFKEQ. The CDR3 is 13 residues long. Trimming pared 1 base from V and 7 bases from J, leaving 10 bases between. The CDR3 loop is CASSQGPEGTQYF. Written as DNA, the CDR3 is TGTGCCAGCAGCCAAGGCCCGGAGGGGACCCAGTACTTC.

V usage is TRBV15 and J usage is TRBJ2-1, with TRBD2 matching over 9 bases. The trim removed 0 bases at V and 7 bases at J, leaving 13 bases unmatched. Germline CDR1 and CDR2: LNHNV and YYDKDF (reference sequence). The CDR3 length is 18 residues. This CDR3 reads CATSRDRGLAILGNEQFF. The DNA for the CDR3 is TGTGCCACCAGCAGAGATAGAGGACTAGCGATCCTTGGAAATGAGCAGTTCTTC. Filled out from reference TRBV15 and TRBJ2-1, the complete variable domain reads DAMVIQNPRYQVTQFGKPVTLSCSQTLNHNVMYWYQQKSSQAPKLLFHYYDKDFNNEADTPDNFQSRRPNTSFCFLDIRSPGLGDTAMYLCATSRDRGLAILGNEQFFGPGTRLTVL.

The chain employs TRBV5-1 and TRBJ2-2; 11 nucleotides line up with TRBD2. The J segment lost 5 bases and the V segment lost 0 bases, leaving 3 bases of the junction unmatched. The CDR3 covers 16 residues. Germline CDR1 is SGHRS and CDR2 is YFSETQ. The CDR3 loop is CASSLDGTSGTGELFF. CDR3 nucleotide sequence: TGCGCCAGCAGCTTGGACGGGACTAGCGGTACCGGGGAGCTGTTTTTT. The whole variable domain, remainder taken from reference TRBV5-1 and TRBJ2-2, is KAGVTQTPRYLIKTRGQQVTLSCSPISGHRSVSWYQQTPGQGLQFLFEYFSETQRNKGNFPGRFSGRQFSNSRSEMNVSTLELGDSALYLCASSLDGTSGTGELFFGEGSRLTVL.

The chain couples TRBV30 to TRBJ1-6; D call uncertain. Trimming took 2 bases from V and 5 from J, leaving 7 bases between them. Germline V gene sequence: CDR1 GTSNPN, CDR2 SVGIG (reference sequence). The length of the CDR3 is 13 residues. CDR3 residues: CAWSTGNNSPLHF. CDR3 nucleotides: TGTGCCTGGAGTACGGGGAATAATTCACCCCTCCACTTT.

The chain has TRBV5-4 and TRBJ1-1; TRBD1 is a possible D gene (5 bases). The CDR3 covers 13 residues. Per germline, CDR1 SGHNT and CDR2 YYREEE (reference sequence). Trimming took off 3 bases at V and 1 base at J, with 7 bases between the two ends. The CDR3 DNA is TGTGCCAGCAGCTATACAGGGAACACTGAAGCTTTCTTT. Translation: CASSYTGNTEAFF.

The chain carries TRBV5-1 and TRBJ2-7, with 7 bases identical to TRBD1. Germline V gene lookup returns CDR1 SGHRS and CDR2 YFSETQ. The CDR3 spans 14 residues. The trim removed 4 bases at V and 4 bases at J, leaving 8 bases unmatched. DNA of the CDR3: TGCGCCAGCAGCCCAGGGGGTGGTACATACGAGCAGTACTTC. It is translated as CASSPGGGTYEQYF.

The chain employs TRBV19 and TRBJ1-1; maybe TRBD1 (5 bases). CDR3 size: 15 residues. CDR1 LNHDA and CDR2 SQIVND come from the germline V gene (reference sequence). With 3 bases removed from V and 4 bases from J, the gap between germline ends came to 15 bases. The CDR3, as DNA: TGTGCCAGTAGTATTTGGGGCCCAGGGTCCACTGAAGCTTTCTTT. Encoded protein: CASSIWGPGSTEAFF.

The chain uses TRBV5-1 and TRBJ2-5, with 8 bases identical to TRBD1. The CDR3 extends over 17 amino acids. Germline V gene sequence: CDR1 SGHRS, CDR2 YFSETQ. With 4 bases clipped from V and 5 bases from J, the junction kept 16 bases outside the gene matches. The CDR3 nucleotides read TGCGCCAGCAGCCCCCTCCCGGACAGGGTGAGGTTGGAGACCCAGTACTTC. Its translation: CASSPLPDRVRLETQYF.

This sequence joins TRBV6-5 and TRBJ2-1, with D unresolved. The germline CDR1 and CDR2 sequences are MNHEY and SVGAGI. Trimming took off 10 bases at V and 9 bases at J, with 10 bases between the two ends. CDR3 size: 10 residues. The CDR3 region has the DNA TGTGCCATTACGCTAGGTGAGCAGTTCTTC. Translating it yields CAITLGEQFF.

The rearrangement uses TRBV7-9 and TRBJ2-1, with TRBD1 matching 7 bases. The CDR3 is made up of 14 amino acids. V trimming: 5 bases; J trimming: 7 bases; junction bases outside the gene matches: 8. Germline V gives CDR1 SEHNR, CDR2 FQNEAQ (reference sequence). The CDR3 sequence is CASSRQGSGNEQFF. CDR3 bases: TGTGCCAGCAGCCGACAGGGCTCAGGGAATGAGCAGTTCTTC.

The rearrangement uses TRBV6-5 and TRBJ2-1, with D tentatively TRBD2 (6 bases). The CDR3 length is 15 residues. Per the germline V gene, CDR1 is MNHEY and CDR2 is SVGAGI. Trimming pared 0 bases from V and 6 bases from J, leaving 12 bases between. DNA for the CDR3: TGTGCCAGCAGTTACTCGCTCGGGGGTACCAATGAGCAGTTCTTC. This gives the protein CASSYSLGGTNEQFF.

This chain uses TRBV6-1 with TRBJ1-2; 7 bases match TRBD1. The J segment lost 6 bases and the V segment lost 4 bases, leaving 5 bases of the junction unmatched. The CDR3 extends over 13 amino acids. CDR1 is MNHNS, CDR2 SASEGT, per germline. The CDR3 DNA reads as TGTGCCAGCAGTGTTGGAGGGGGCAATGGCTACACCTTC. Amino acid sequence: CASSVGGGNGYTF.

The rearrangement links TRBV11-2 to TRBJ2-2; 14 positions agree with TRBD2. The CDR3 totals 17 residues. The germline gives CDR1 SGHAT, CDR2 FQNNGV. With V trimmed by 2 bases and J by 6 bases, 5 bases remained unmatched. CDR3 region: CASSLSGLAGAAGELFF. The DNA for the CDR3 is TGTGCCAGCAGCTTATCGGGACTAGCGGGAGCGGCCGGGGAGCTGTTTTTT.

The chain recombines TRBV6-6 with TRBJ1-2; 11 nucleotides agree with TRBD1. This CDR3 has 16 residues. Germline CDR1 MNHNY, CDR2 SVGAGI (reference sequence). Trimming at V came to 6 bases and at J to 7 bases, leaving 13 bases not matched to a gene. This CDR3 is CASRRATGQGAGGYTF. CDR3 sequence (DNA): TGTGCCAGCAGGAGAGCAACCGGACAGGGGGCCGGTGGCTACACCTTC.

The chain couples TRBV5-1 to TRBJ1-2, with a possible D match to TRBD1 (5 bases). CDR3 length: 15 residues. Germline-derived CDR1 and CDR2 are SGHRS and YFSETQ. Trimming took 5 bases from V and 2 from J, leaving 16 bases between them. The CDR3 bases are TGCGCCAGCAGACTGGATTGGGGGGGAAACTATGGCTACACCTTC. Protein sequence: CASRLDWGGNYGYTF.

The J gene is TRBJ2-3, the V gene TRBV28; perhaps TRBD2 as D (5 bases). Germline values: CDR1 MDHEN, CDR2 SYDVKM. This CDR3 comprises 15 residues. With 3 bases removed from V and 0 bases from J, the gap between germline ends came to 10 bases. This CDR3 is CASSFRGPSTDTQYF. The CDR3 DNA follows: TGTGCCAGCAGTTTTCGAGGGCCCAGCACAGATACGCAGTATTTT.

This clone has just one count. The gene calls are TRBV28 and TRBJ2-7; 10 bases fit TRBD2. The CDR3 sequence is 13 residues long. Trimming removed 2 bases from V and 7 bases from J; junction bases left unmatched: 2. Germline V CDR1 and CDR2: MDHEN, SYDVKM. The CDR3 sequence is CASSLVSGREQYF. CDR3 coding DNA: TGTGCCAGCAGTTTAGTTAGCGGGAGGGAGCAGTACTTC. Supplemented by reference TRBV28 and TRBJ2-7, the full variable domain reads DVKVTQSSRYLVKRTGEKVFLECVQDMDHENMFWYRQDPGLGLRLIYFSYDVKMKEKGDIPEGYSVSREKKERFSLILESASTNQTSMYLCASSLVSGREQYFGPGTRLTVT.

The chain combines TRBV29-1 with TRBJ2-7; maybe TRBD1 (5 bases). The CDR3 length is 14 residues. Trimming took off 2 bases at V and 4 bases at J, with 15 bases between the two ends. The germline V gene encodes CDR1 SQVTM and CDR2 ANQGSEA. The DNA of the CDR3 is TGCAGCGTTGAATCAGGGAAGGAGAGGTACGAGCAGTACTTC. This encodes CSVESGKERYEQYF.

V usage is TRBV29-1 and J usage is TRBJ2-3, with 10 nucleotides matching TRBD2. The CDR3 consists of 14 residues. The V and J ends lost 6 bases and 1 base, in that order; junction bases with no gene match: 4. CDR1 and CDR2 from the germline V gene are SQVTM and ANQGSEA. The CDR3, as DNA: TGCAGCGTGGGGGGGACTAGCGGCACAGATACGCAGTATTTT. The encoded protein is CSVGGTSGTDTQYF.

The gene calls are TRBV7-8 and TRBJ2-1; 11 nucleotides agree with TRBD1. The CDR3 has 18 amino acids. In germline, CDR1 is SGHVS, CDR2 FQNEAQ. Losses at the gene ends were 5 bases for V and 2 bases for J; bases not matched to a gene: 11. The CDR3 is CASSEGTGGTAAYNEQFF. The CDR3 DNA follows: TGTGCCAGCAGCGAAGGGACAGGGGGTACGGCAGCCTACAATGAGCAGTTCTTC.

CDR3 amino acids: CASSQDQGSWPQHF. Here the CDR3 DNA reads TGTGCCAGCAGCCAAGATCAGGGTAGTTGGCCCCAGCATTTT. The chain uses TRBV4-2 and TRBJ1-5; D might be TRBD1 (5 bases). Trimming left V 0 bases short and J 9 bases short, with 12 bases between. Germline loops: CDR1 LGHNA, CDR2 YNFKEQ. The CDR3 totals 14 residues.

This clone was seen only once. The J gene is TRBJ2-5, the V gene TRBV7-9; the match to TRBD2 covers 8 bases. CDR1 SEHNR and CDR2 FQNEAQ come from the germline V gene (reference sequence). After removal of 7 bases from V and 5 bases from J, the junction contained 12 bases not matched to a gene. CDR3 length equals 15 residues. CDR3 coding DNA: TGTGCCAGCACTAAGGGGAGCGGGAGTGGTGAGACCCAGTACTTC. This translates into CASTKGSGSGETQYF.